This entry features one T cell receptor beta chain sequence. Only in-frame clones appear in the TCRdb table, and some are missing; sequencing was by immunoSEQ multiplex PCR. The table has 20,000 to 25,000 clones, 85% to 95% seen once. The sample belongs to a study of T cell changes during pregnancy in multiple sclerosis. The CDR3 has 19 amino acids. Germline loops: CDR1 MDHEN, CDR2 SYDVKM. Trimming took 4 bases from V and 0 from J, leaving 22 bases between them. The sequencing here drew on CD8+ T cells from peripheral blood mononuclear cells, taken in the third trimester of pregnancy. The chain is built from TRBV28 and TRBJ2-1; D may be TRBD2 (5 bases). The source is a female donor with multiple sclerosis, enrolled in a pregnancy study. The CDR3 loop reads CASSSPPRAAELSYNEQFF. DNA of the CDR3: TGTGCCAGCAGTTCGCCCCCCCGAGCGGCGGAGCTCTCCTACAATGAGCAGTTCTTC.